The rows below give T cell receptor beta chains drawn from one sample of a study of cytomegalovirus exposure and HLA in healthy donors. Produced via immunoSEQ multiplex PCR; TCRdb's table is partial and in-frame only. The table lists some 130,000 clones, around 80% of them singletons. The sequencing input was PBMCs. These receptors were collected from a human donor in good health. Each CDR3 is given without its conserved first and last residue. Fields, in order: D gene, J gene, clone size, V gene, CDR3 protein. The D gene is left open where the match is weak. Rows give clone size only sometimes, using once, few, many, or a class for an expanded clone.

>TRBD1|TRBJ1-1|NA|TRBV19
ASRTGQKNTEAF
>NA|TRBJ2-3|NA|TRBV29-1
SATYPRQRTDTQY
>NA|TRBJ1-1|NA|TRBV13
ASSIQGRAEAF
>TRBD1|TRBJ1-2|NA|TRBV7-9
ASSLPGGPSYGYT
>NA|TRBJ2-2|NA|TRBV4-2
ASSHVQMNTGELF
>NA|TRBJ2-7|NA|TRBV2
ASIGGVFVEQY
>TRBD2|TRBJ2-1|NA|TRBV7-8
ASSSRGGRSIAEQF
>NA|TRBJ2-1|NA|TRBV7-9
ASSSGSLNEQF
>TRBD1|NA|NA|TRBV10-2
ASSESGTGTYEQY
>NA|TRBJ1-5|NA|TRBV27
ASSLIAQGGQPQH
>TRBD1|TRBJ1-5|NA|TRBV6-5
ASRAQGANGQPQH
>NA|TRBJ2-7|NA|TRBV20-1
SARQAYEQY
>TRBD1|TRBJ2-7|NA|TRBV7-9
ASSFRQGEYEQY
>NA|TRBJ2-7|NA|TRBV7-6
ASSLMGSDEQY
>NA|TRBJ2-2|NA|TRBV9
ASSVVGLAQSTGELF
>TRBD2|TRBJ2-5|NA|TRBV7-6
ASSATSDEVETQY
>NA|TRBJ2-3|NA|TRBV7-2
ASSSPAGRDTQY
>NA|TRBJ2-2|NA|TRBV7-3
ASSPIGGAGELF
>NA|TRBJ2-1|NA|TRBV29-1
SVAQGYNEQF
>NA|TRBJ1-2|few|TRBV10-3
AISSEHGYT
>NA|TRBJ1-3|few|TRBV9
ASSVEGDGNTIY
>TRBD2|TRBJ2-3|NA|TRBV9
ASSVFQAGDTDTQY